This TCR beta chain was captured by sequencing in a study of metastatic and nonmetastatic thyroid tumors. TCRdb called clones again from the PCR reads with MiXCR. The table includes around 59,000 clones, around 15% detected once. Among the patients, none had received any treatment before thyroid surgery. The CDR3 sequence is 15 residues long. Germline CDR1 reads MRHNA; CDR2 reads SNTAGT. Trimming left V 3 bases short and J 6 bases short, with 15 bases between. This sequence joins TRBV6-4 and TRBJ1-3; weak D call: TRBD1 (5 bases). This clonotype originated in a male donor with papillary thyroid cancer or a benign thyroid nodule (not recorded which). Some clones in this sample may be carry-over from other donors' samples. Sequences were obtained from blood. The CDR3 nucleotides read TGTGCCAGCAGTGAACAGGCAGGGTATGAAAACACCATATATTTT. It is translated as CASSEQAGYENTIYF.